This T cell receptor (beta chain) was profiled in a study of post-analysis software for immune sequencing data. Study results and caveats: The study found TRBV5-6, TRBV5-1 and TRBV20-1 among four to six TRBV segments more frequent in patients than controls.

This clonotype has only a few counts. Its antigen is as yet unknown. This CDR3 contains 13 residues. Trimming took 0 bases from V and 6 from J, leaving 7 bases between them. Unique molecular identifiers tagged the TCR beta cDNA libraries. There were about 0.85 to 11 million T cells, and 450,000 to 550,000 cDNA molecules came from them. TCRdb processed the PCR reads anew with MiXCR; each CDR3 protein has one entry. This sample has fewer than 700,000 distinct CDR3 sequences; roughly two fifths occur once, and the top ten carry under 2%. This TCR came from a girl aged 10-17 years with multiple sclerosis. Sequencing was performed on blood. V is TRBV12-3 or TRBV12-4 and J is TRBJ2-3; the D is unclear. The CDR3 protein is CASSLARADTQYF. DNA of the CDR3: TGTGCCAGCAGTTTAGCCCGAGCGGATACGCAGTATTTT.